This T cell receptor (beta chain) was identified in a study of OX40 agonist ivuxolimab in advanced cancers. Across the whole study: Every 2 weeks, patients received ivuxolimab intravenously, dosed at 0.01 to 10 mg/kg. Hepatocellular carcinoma, melanoma, renal cell or head and neck cancer affected the dose-escalation patients. Study-level findings and limits: Dose levels from 0.1 to 3.0 mg/kg saw CD4+ and CD8+ blood T cells expand clonally by week 6.

TCRdb's copy holds only in-frame clones and misses some; the assay was immunoSEQ multiplex PCR. The sample consists of around 25,000 clones, 84% of them appearing once. In the case of this clone: The antigen is unknown.

V lost 3 bases, J lost 0 bases, and 6 bases lay in between. The CDR3 has 15 amino acids. The V gene's germline CDR1 is MNHNY and CDR2 SVGAGI (reference sequence). The sequenced sample was CD4+ or CD8+ T cells sorted from blood, obtained in a trial of the OX40 agonist ivuxolimab. V and J are TRBV6-6 and TRBJ2-6, with unresolved D. The receptor comes from an adult with an advanced solid tumor such as melanoma, head and neck, liver or kidney cancer. The CDR3 coding sequence is TGTGCCAGCAGTTATTCTAGCTCTGGGGCCAACGTCCTGACTTTC. Its protein product is CASSYSSSGANVLTF.